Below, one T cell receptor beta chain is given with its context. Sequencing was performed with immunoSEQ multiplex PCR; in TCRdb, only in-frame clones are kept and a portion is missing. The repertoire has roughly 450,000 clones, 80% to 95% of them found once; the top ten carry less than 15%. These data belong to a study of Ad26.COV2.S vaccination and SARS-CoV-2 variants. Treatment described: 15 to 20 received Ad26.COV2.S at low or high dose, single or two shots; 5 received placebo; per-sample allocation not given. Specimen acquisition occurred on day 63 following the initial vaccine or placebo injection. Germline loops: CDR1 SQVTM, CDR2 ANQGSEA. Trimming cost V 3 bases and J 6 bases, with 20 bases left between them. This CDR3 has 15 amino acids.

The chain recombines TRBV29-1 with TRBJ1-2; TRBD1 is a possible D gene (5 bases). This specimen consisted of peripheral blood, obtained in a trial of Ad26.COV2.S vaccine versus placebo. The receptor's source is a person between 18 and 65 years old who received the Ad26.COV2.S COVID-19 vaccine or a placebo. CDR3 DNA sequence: TGCAGCGTTGAGGAACGGGACTCCAACGGAGATGGCTACACCTTC. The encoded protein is CSVEERDSNGDGYTF.